Included here is one T cell receptor (beta chain) sequence, with context. Antigen unknown. This specimen comes from a study of cytomegalovirus exposure and HLA in healthy donors. Study information: Later, an analysis reported that the 120 or so validation repertoires had used the same platform as the roughly 650 first-cohort repertoires. Findings and limits, study-wide: A later analysis found first-cohort TCR clusters tended to co-occur in the 120 validation repertoires. Altogether, some 170 TCR beta chains were recorded as cytomegalovirus-associated.

Separate from the roughly 720-subject first cohort, the approximately 130-subject validation cohort was the one that the donors belonged to. Method: immunoSEQ multiplex PCR; TCRdb's copy keeps in-frame clones and lacks some. The sample lists under 150,000 clones; around nine tenths were seen once. The CDR3 loop spans 15 amino acids. The V gene's germline CDR1 is SGDLS and CDR2 YYNGEE. The V and J ends lost 0 bases and 6 bases, in that order; junction bases with no gene match: 5. This sequence was found in a man aged 18 to 30 in good health and CMV-seropositive. This chain connects TRBV9 to TRBJ2-2, with 7 bases lining up with TRBD1. Sequencing used PBMCs. The CDR3 bases are TGTGCCAGCAGCGTAGATGCAGGGGGAGCCGGGGAGCTGTTTTTT. Residues: CASSVDAGGAGELFF.